One sample yielded the 22 T cell receptor beta chains listed below, sequenced in a study of cytomegalovirus exposure and HLA in healthy donors (dated by TCRdb to about 2017). The library was produced with the immunoSEQ multiplex PCR assay. The immuneACCESS repertoire file appears here via TCRdb, limited to in-frame rearrangements. These files lack a portion of the clones; in checked studies, under half of the deficit traces to unresolved V genes, and the cause of the others is not known. This sample holds fewer than 250,000 clones; approximately 87% were observed only once. The top ten constitute about 3% of the sample. The sequenced material came from PBMCs. All receptors derive from a man aged 18 to 29 in good health and CMV-seronegative.

This chain links TRBV30 with TRBJ1-2; 7 bases fit TRBD1. Germline V gene data show CDR1 as GTSNPN and CDR2 as SVGIG (reference sequence). V lost 6 bases and J lost 4; bases outside the gene matches: 8. This CDR3 is built from 13 residues. CDR3 loop: CACPLRGSYGYTF. The DNA for the CDR3 is TGTGCCTGCCCCCTCAGGGGGAGCTATGGCTACACCTTC.

This clone was seen a handful of times. The V gene is TRBV7-9, the J gene TRBJ1-5; D is unclear. Germline V lookup: CDR1 SEHNR, CDR2 FQNEAQ (reference sequence). Trimming removed 4 bases from V and 0 bases from J, with 10 bases in between. The CDR3 spans 15 residues. CDR3 sequence reads: CASSSAFYSNQPQHF. In DNA, the CDR3 is TGTGCCAGCAGCTCCGCCTTCTATAGCAATCAGCCCCAGCATTTT. The full variable domain, its missing parts supplied by reference TRBV7-9 and TRBJ1-5, is DTGVSQNPRHKITKRGQNVTFRCDPISEHNRLYWYRQTLGQGPEFLTYFQNEAQLEKSRLLSDRFSAERPKGSFSTLEIQRTEQGDSAMYLCASSSAFYSNQPQHFGDGTRLSIL.

The chain employs TRBV7-9 and TRBJ1-1; D is unclear. Trimming pared 5 bases from V and 0 bases from J, leaving 16 bases between. In germline, CDR1 is SEHNR, CDR2 FQNEAQ (reference sequence). The CDR3 runs 16 residues. As DNA, the CDR3 is TGTGCCAGCAGCAGTAAACCCGGAGGGATGAACACTGAAGCTTTCTTT. Translating it yields CASSSKPGGMNTEAFF.

The V gene is TRBV18, the J gene TRBJ1-5, with 8 bases matching TRBD1. V gave up 5 bases and J gave up 5 bases; unmatched junction bases: 2. The CDR3 is 13 residues long. Germline values: CDR1 KGHSH, CDR2 LQKENI. CDR3 protein: CASSGTGDQPQHF. In DNA form, the CDR3 reads TGTGCCAGCTCAGGGACAGGAGATCAGCCCCAGCATTTT.

The CDR3 region is CASSPGTDKETQYF. The CDR3 nucleotides are TGTGCCAGCAGCCCTGGGACAGATAAAGAGACCCAGTACTTC. The chain has TRBV7-6 and TRBJ2-5, with TRBD1 matching over 7 bases. Trimming took 5 bases from V and 3 from J; bases not matched to a gene: 6. This CDR3 spans 14 amino acids. Germline V gives CDR1 SGHVS, CDR2 FNYEAQ.

The V gene is TRBV5-4, the J gene TRBJ2-7; D is uncertain. Germline lookup yields CDR1 SGHNT and CDR2 YYREEE (reference sequence). Trimming took 0 bases from V and 5 from J, leaving 12 bases between them. The CDR3 totals 14 residues. The DNA for the CDR3 is TGTGCCAGCAGCTTGGGACCTCCAGGCGACGAGCAGTACTTC. Amino acid sequence: CASSLGPPGDEQYF.

The gene calls are TRBV15 and TRBJ1-6; D is unresolved. V lost 8 bases, J lost 0 bases, and 8 bases lay in between. From germline, CDR1 is LNHNV and CDR2 YYDKDF (reference sequence). The CDR3 extends over 14 amino acids. The DNA of the CDR3 is TGTGCCACCGGGGAGAGCTCCTATAATTCACCCCTCCACTTT. Residues: CATGESSYNSPLHF.

The chain is built from TRBV7-7 and TRBJ2-2, with 10 positions matching TRBD1. V was pared by 5 bases and J by 6 bases, with 6 bases of the junction left unmatched. There are 15 residues in the CDR3. CDR1 SSHAT and CDR2 FNYEAQ come from the germline V gene (reference sequence). Here the CDR3 DNA reads TGTGCCAGCAGCATGAGACAGGGGGCTTCCGGGGAGCTGTTTTTT. Translated, it gives CASSMRQGASGELFF.

This clone has a single count. The CDR3 is CASSQELVQYSNQPQHF. For the CDR3, the DNA is TGCGCCAGCAGCCAAGAACTAGTGCAGTATAGCAATCAGCCCCAGCATTTT. The genes are TRBV4-3 and TRBJ1-5, with D unresolved. Germline V gives CDR1 LGHNA, CDR2 YSLEER. This CDR3 comprises 17 residues. V lost 0 bases, J lost 0 bases, and 12 bases lay in between.

The count of this clone is one. The gene calls are TRBV5-6 and TRBJ2-1; tentative D call: TRBD2 (5 bases). Germline CDR1 is SGHDT and CDR2 is YYEEEE. V shed 1 base and J shed 6 bases, with 11 bases lying between them. CDR3 length: 14 residues. The CDR3: CASSLSGPSNEQFF. CDR3 in DNA: TGTGCCAGCAGCTTGAGCGGACCGAGCAATGAGCAGTTCTTC.

CDR3 coding DNA: TGTGCCAGCAGCTTACGGGGGACGAGCTCCTACAATGAGCAGTTCTTC. Translated: CASSLRGTSSYNEQFF. The rearrangement joins TRBV11-2 to TRBJ2-1; D possibly corresponds to TRBD2 (6 bases). Looked up from germline, CDR1 is SGHAT and CDR2 is FQNNGV. V gave up 2 bases and J gave up 0 bases, with 11 bases separating them. The CDR3 consists of 16 residues.

As DNA, the CDR3 is TGTGCCAGCAGTGGACAGGGGACCGGGGAGCTGTTTTTT. Residues: CASSGQGTGELFF. The chain combines TRBV25-1 with TRBJ2-2, with 8 bases matching TRBD1. This CDR3 has 13 amino acids. V lost 4 bases, J lost 5 bases, and 0 bases stayed unmatched. Germline CDR1 and CDR2: MGHDK and SYGVNS.

V and J are TRBV27 and TRBJ2-2; 8 nucleotides line up with TRBD1. The CDR3 is 18 residues long. Germline V CDR1 and CDR2: MNHEY, SMNVEV (reference sequence). V shed 2 bases, J shed 1 base, and the junction held 9 bases outside the gene matches. DNA of the CDR3: TGTGCCAGCAGTTTACCTAGCCCGGGACAGGTGAACACCGGGGAGCTGTTTTTT. Protein sequence: CASSLPSPGQVNTGELFF.

This sequence joins TRBV30 and TRBJ2-2; 11 bases map to TRBD2. V lost 4 bases to trimming and J lost 5 bases; unmatched junction nucleotides: 6. This CDR3 has 15 residues. Germline V gene sequence: CDR1 GTSNPN, CDR2 SVGIG (reference sequence). This chain's CDR3 is CAWKLAGVGTGELFF. CDR3 nucleotide sequence: TGTGCCTGGAAACTAGCGGGAGTCGGGACCGGGGAGCTGTTTTTT.

CDR3 DNA sequence: TGCGCCAGCAGCTCAAACGGGGAGATATACAATGAGCAGTTCTTC. Translation: CASSSNGEIYNEQFF. The rearrangement uses TRBV5-1 and TRBJ2-1; possibly TRBD2 for D (5 bases). From germline, CDR1 is SGHRS and CDR2 YFSETQ. The V end lost 3 bases, the J end lost 4 bases, and 14 bases lay between the germline ends. The CDR3 has 15 amino acids.

V gene TRBV15 combines with J gene TRBJ2-2; D is ambiguous. V lost 0 bases, J lost 5 bases, and 4 bases lay in between. This CDR3 has 13 residues. The V gene's germline CDR1 is LNHNV and CDR2 YYDKDF (reference sequence). The CDR3 sequence is CATSRESTGELFF. CDR3 DNA sequence: TGTGCCACCAGCAGAGAGTCGACCGGGGAGCTGTTTTTT.

The chain couples TRBV9 to TRBJ2-1; 10 nucleotides line up with TRBD2. The CDR3 consists of 16 residues. Looked up from germline, CDR1 is SGDLS and CDR2 is YYNGEE. Losses at the gene ends were 5 bases for V and 15 bases for J; bases not matched to a gene: 20. DNA of the CDR3: TGTGCCAGCAGTGCCACCGGGACTAGCGCCCCCTCAGAGGCGTTCTTC. Protein product: CASSATGTSAPSEAFF.

The chain is built from TRBV2 and TRBJ2-1; 12 bases are shared with TRBD2. From germline, CDR1 is SNHLY and CDR2 FYNNEI. This CDR3 contains 18 residues. V lost 4 bases to trimming and J lost 2 bases; unmatched junction nucleotides: 9. CDR3 amino acids: CASSGPRLAGVTYNEQFF. CDR3 DNA: TGTGCCAGCAGTGGACCTAGACTAGCGGGAGTAACCTACAATGAGCAGTTCTTC. Based on the CDR3 plus reference TRBV2 and TRBJ2-1, the full variable domain is EPEVTQTPSHQVTQMGQEVILRCVPISNHLYFYWYRQILGQKVEFLVSFYNNEISEKSEIFDDQFSVERPDGSNFTLKIRSTKLEDSAMYFCASSGPRLAGVTYNEQFFGPGTRLTVL.

The chain has TRBV2 and TRBJ2-3; a weak D match, TRBD2 (5 bases). Germline assignment: CDR1 SNHLY and CDR2 FYNNEI. This CDR3 is 13 amino acids long. The V end lost 7 bases, the J end lost 8 bases, and 16 bases lay between the germline ends. The CDR3, as DNA: TGTGCCAGCATTTTATCTTTGGGAGCTACGCAGTATTTT. Translated: CASILSLGATQYF.

This clone has a handful of counts. This chain joins TRBV18 and TRBJ2-7, with D possibly TRBD2 on 6 matching bases. CDR1 and CDR2 from the germline V gene are KGHSH and LQKENI. V gave up 1 base and J gave up 0 bases, with 10 bases separating them. The CDR3 loop spans 15 amino acids. CDR3 sequence reads: CASSPRQTSSYEQYF. The CDR3 DNA reads TGTGCCAGCTCACCACGACAGACTAGCTCCTACGAGCAGTACTTC.

The V gene is TRBV28, the J gene TRBJ2-5, with D tentatively TRBD1 (7 bases). The CDR3 has 14 residues. The germline V and J ends were trimmed by 7 bases and 7 bases, with 19 bases remaining between them. Germline loops: CDR1 MDHEN, CDR2 SYDVKM. This CDR3 is CASTTLARGSTQYF. CDR3 nucleotide sequence: TGTGCCAGCACCACACTAGCCAGGGGGTCGACCCAGTACTTC.

The V call is TRBV2, the J call TRBJ1-4, with D perhaps matching TRBD1 (6 bases). This CDR3 has 14 residues. V was cut by 5 bases and J by 8 bases, with 15 bases left in between. CDR1 SNHLY and CDR2 FYNNEI come from the germline V gene. CDR3 DNA: TGTGCCAGCAGTTTACAGGGAGGGGGGGAAAAACTGTTTTTT. It specifies CASSLQGGGEKLFF. The whole variable domain, remainder taken from reference TRBV2 and TRBJ1-4, is EPEVTQTPSHQVTQMGQEVILRCVPISNHLYFYWYRQILGQKVEFLVSFYNNEISEKSEIFDDQFSVERPDGSNFTLKIRSTKLEDSAMYFCASSLQGGGEKLFFGSGTQLSVL.